Listed here is a single T cell receptor beta chain. This sample is drawn from a study of cytomegalovirus exposure and HLA in healthy donors. Germline V gives CDR1 MNHEY, CDR2 SMNVEV (reference sequence). This CDR3 region has 14 residues. V was cut by 6 bases and J by 5 bases, with 14 bases left in between. The PCR made use of 60 Vbeta and 13 Jbeta primers. Data came from immunoSEQ multiplex PCR; TCRdb stores just in-frame clones and leaves some out. The sample includes under 300,000 clones, around two thirds seen only once; the top ten take 2% to 2.5%. This receptor was taken from a female donor in good health and CMV-seronegative. The specimen was PBMCs. This chain uses TRBV27 with TRBJ2-1; maybe TRBD2 (5 bases). The CDR3: CASSFGGRHNEQFF. The CDR3 DNA reads TGTGCCAGCAGCTTTGGAGGACGGCACAATGAGCAGTTCTTC.